A single sample is the source of the 6 T cell receptor beta chains below, sequenced in a study of T cells in Graves' hyperthyroidism and ophthalmopathy. RNA transcripts were the template for amplifying TCR beta CDR3 regions. In the first-round RT-PCR of the TCR CDR3, the HTBI primer set was used. TCRdb reprocessed the multiplex PCR reads with MiXCR, giving one entry per CDR3 protein. The sample lists 270,000 or so distinct CDR3 sequences; around 15% were seen once. Sequenced sample: blood. These receptors all stem from a woman in her 50s with Graves' hyperthyroidism that later progressed to Graves' ophthalmopathy.

This clonotype was counted only a few times. This chain uses TRBV19 with TRBJ1-5; D ambiguous. Trimming cost V 8 bases and J 4 bases, with 12 bases left between them. Germline V gives CDR1 LNHDA, CDR2 SQIVND (reference sequence). This CDR3 comprises 13 residues. The CDR3 DNA sequence: TGTGCCAGTCGCCAACTGGGGAATCAGCCCCAGCATTTT. Translation: CASRQLGNQPQHF.

The chain's CDR3 is CASSFTGPGLGEQYF. The CDR3 DNA sequence: TGTGCCAGCAGTTTCACAGGCCCGGGGCTCGGCGAGCAGTACTTC. This rearrangement joins TRBV28 to TRBJ2-7; D may be TRBD1 or TRBD2 (5 bases each). The CDR3 is 15 residues long. Trimming left V 3 bases short and J 6 bases short, with 18 bases between. CDR1 and CDR2 (germline): MDHEN, SYDVKM.

CDR3 DNA: TGTGCCAGTAGTAGGGAGACAGCTTATCGGGAGACCCAGTACTTC. This sequence encodes CASSRETAYRETQYF. The genes are TRBV19 and TRBJ2-5; D possibly uses TRBD1 or TRBD2 (5 bases each). The V gene lost 4 bases and the J gene lost 5 bases, with 17 bases spanning the gap. Germline CDR1 and CDR2: LNHDA and SQIVND (reference sequence). The CDR3 loop spans 15 amino acids.

At least ten counts were recorded for this clonotype. V gene TRBV2 combines with J gene TRBJ1-1; D uncertain. Germline V gives CDR1 SNHLY, CDR2 FYNNEI. Trimming removed 3 bases from V and 0 bases from J, with 11 bases in between. This CDR3 is built from 15 residues. CDR3 DNA sequence: TGTGCCAGCAGTGAGGGAAGGAGGATGAACACTGAAGCTTTCTTT. This codes for CASSEGRRMNTEAFF.

This clonotype has a count of ten or more. The V gene is TRBV3-1, the J gene TRBJ2-1; D might be TRBD2 (5 bases). CDR1 and CDR2 (germline): LGHDT, YNNKEL (reference sequence). Trimming shortened V by 2 bases and J by 4 bases, and 18 bases separated the two germline ends. The CDR3 has 17 amino acids. As DNA, the CDR3 is TGTGCCAGCAGCCAACCCGATATAGCGCTCCCTTACAATGAGCAGTTCTTC. Amino acid sequence: CASSQPDIALPYNEQFF.

The chain recombines TRBV20-1 with TRBJ1-1; 7 bases align to TRBD1. The trim removed 0 bases at V and 6 bases at J, leaving 10 bases unmatched. There are 15 residues in the CDR3. Germline V gene data show CDR1 as DFQATT and CDR2 as SNEGSKA (reference sequence). The CDR3, as DNA: TGCAGTGCTAGAGAGAGGGCTAAACAGGGGCCTGAAGCTTTCTTT. Protein: CSARERAKQGPEAFF.